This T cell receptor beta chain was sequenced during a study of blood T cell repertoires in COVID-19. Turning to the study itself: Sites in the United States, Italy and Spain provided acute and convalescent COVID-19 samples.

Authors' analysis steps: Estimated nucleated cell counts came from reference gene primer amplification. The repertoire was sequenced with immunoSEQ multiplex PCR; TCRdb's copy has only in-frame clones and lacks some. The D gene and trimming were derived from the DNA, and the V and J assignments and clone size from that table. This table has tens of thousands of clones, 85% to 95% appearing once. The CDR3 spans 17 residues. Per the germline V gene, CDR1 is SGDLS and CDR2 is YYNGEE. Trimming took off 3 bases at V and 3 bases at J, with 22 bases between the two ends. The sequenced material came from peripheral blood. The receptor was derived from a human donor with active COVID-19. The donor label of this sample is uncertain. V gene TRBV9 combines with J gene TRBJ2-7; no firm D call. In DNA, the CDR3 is TGTGCCAGCAGCGCCTACGACATTATCACCACCGGCTACGAGCAGTACTTC. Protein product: CASSAYDIITTGYEQYF.